Below are 24 T cell receptor beta chains sequenced from a single sample in a study of T cells in Graves' hyperthyroidism and ophthalmopathy. Authors of the study amplified TCR beta CDR3 regions from RNA transcripts. HTBI primers drove first-round RT-PCR of the TCR CDR3. TCRdb passed the multiplex PCR reads through MiXCR, listing each CDR3 protein once. The table includes nearly 250,000 distinct CDR3 sequences, roughly 17% detected once. Sequencing was performed on blood. The receptors stem from a woman in her late teens or twenties with Graves' ophthalmopathy.

This clonotype was detected many times. The chain carries TRBV20-1 and TRBJ2-7; 11 bases match TRBD2. Germline V gives CDR1 DFQATT, CDR2 SNEGSKA (reference sequence). V dropped 2 bases and J dropped 2; count of bases not matched to a gene: 8. The CDR3 length is 16 residues. CDR3 DNA sequence: TGCAGTGCTAGAAAAGGGACTAGCGGACATGCCTACGAGCAGTACTTC. Translation: CSARKGTSGHAYEQYF.

The V gene is TRBV28, the J gene TRBJ2-7; 11 bases fit TRBD2. Germline lookup yields CDR1 MDHEN and CDR2 SYDVKM. J lost 5 bases, V lost 5 bases, and 2 bases had no gene match. The CDR3 extends over 13 amino acids. The CDR3: CASSHSGGDEQYF. In nucleotides, the CDR3 is TGTGCCAGCAGTCATAGCGGGGGGGACGAGCAGTACTTC.

This clonotype came up many times. The rearrangement uses TRBV3-1 and TRBJ1-1; no firm D call. V was clipped by 3 bases and J by 1 base, with 9 bases between them. The CDR3 extends over 14 amino acids. The V gene's germline CDR1 is LGHDT and CDR2 YNNKEL (reference sequence). CDR3 sequence reads: CASSHGLKNTEAFF. The CDR3 DNA sequence: TGTGCCAGCAGCCATGGGCTGAAGAACACTGAAGCTTTCTTT.

V is TRBV28 and J is TRBJ2-5; 16 bases are a match to TRBD2. The germline V gene encodes CDR1 MDHEN and CDR2 SYDVKM. V shed 5 bases, J shed 5 bases, and the junction held 11 bases outside the gene matches. The CDR3 covers 18 residues. CDR3 sequence reads: CASSHPSGLAGGQETQYF. In DNA form, the CDR3 reads TGTGCCAGCAGTCATCCTTCGGGACTAGCGGGAGGGCAGGAGACCCAGTACTTC.

This clonotype was observed many times. The chain has TRBV11-2 and TRBJ1-6; D ambiguous. The CDR3 contains 13 residues. Germline V CDR1 and CDR2: SGHAT, FQNNGV. The V gene lost 2 bases and the J gene lost 6 bases, with 5 bases spanning the gap. CDR3 in amino acids: CASSLSTNSPLHF. CDR3 nucleotide sequence: TGTGCCAGCAGCTTATCGACTAATTCACCCCTCCACTTT.

In its sample, this clonotype was seen many times. The rearrangement links TRBV6-2 or TRBV6-3 to TRBJ1-2; no clear D. The CDR3 runs to 13 residues. Germline V lookup: CDR1 MNHEY, CDR2 SVGEGT. V dropped 2 bases and J dropped 5 bases, with 9 bases sitting between them. The chain's CDR3 is CASSYATEYGYTF. The CDR3 DNA reads as TGTGCCAGCAGTTACGCGACGGAATATGGCTACACCTTC.

The rearrangement joins TRBV6-1 to TRBJ1-2; no reliable D call. Germline V gene data show CDR1 as MNHNS and CDR2 as SASEGT. The CDR3 runs 14 residues. Trimming stripped 7 bases from V and 0 bases from J, with 12 bases between. CDR3 loop: CASTDIGANYGYTF. The CDR3 bases are TGTGCCAGCACTGACATTGGAGCTAACTATGGCTACACCTTC.

The rearrangement links TRBV7-2 to TRBJ2-7; TRBD2 might be the D (6 bases). The CDR3 has 14 amino acids. Trimming removed 5 bases at V and 4 bases at J, with 15 bases between. Germline assignment: CDR1 SGHTA and CDR2 FQGNSA. CDR3 residues: CASSRSSGRYEQYF. CDR3 DNA: TGTGCCAGCAGCAGATCTAGTGGGAGGTACGAGCAGTACTTC.

In this sample, this clonotype turned up many times. The chain employs TRBV2 and TRBJ2-7; tentatively, D is TRBD2 (5 bases). V lost 8 bases and J lost 4, with 15 bases in between. Looked up from germline, CDR1 is SNHLY and CDR2 is FYNNEI. This CDR3 is 13 amino acids long. The CDR3 sequence: CASSGEHLYEQYF. CDR3 coding DNA: TGTGCCAGCTCCGGGGAACATCTATACGAGCAGTACTTC.

This clonotype was recorded many times. V usage is TRBV6-1 and J usage is TRBJ1-2; perhaps TRBD1 as D (6 bases). The CDR3 is 14 residues long. Germline assignment: CDR1 MNHNS and CDR2 SASEGT. V was pared by 4 bases and J by 4 bases, with 13 bases between. Here the CDR3 reads CASSGWGASYGYTF. The DNA of the CDR3 is TGTGCCAGCAGTGGTTGGGGGGCCTCCTATGGCTACACCTTC.

This clonotype showed up many times. The J gene is TRBJ1-2, the V gene TRBV7-9; tentatively, D is TRBD1 (6 bases). Trimming removed 3 bases from V and 6 bases from J, with 11 bases in between. CDR3 length equals 13 residues. Germline CDR1 reads SEHNR; CDR2 reads FQNEAQ (reference sequence). The CDR3 here is CASSFRQGNGYTF. The CDR3 region has the DNA TGTGCCAGCAGCTTTCGTCAGGGGAATGGCTACACCTTC.

This clonotype was observed many times. J is TRBJ2-5 and V is TRBV11-2, with TRBD1 as a possible D gene (6 bases). The CDR3 covers 14 residues. V was pared by 5 bases and J by 6 bases, with 16 bases between. Germline-derived CDR1 and CDR2 are SGHAT and FQNNGV. The CDR3 coding sequence is TGTGCCAGCAGCCAGGGTCAGGGGCTACAGACCCAGTACTTC. Its translation is CASSQGQGLQTQYF.

This clonotype was recorded many times. The genes are TRBV28 and TRBJ1-3, with a tentative D call TRBD1 (5 bases). Looked up from germline, CDR1 is MDHEN and CDR2 is SYDVKM. This CDR3 has 15 amino acids. V dropped 6 bases and J dropped 4 bases, with 16 bases sitting between them. CDR3 sequence (DNA): TGTGCCAGCAGCAAGATCAGGGCGTGGGGAAACACCATATATTTT. It specifies CASSKIRAWGNTIYF.

This clonotype was seen many times. The gene calls are TRBV2 and TRBJ1-2; D might be TRBD1 (6 bases). With 6 bases removed from V and 4 bases from J, the gap between germline ends came to 15 bases. CDR1 and CDR2 from the germline V gene are SNHLY and FYNNEI. The CDR3 totals 14 residues. CDR3 DNA sequence: TGTGCCAGCAGCCCCCCCGGGGGCGCCTATGGCTACACCTTC. Translating gives CASSPPGGAYGYTF.

This rearrangement joins TRBV28 to TRBJ1-1; TRBD1 agrees at 11 bases. V dropped 4 bases and J dropped 0; count of bases not matched to a gene: 13. Germline lookup yields CDR1 MDHEN and CDR2 SYDVKM. The CDR3 is 19 residues long. The CDR3 sequence: CASSSLGTGGSTMNTEAFF. In DNA form, the CDR3 reads TGTGCCAGCAGTTCTCTCGGGACAGGGGGAAGTACCATGAACACTGAAGCTTTCTTT. Using reference TRBV28 and TRBJ1-1 for the parts outside the CDR3, the full variable domain is DVKVTQSSRYLVKRTGEKVFLECVQDMDHENMFWYRQDPGLGLRLIYFSYDVKMKEKGDIPEGYSVSREKKERFSLILESASTNQTSMYLCASSSLGTGGSTMNTEAFFGQGTRLTVV.

The chain employs TRBV19 and TRBJ2-1, with 9 bases matching TRBD2. The CDR3 is 15 amino acids. V lost 3 bases, J lost 6 bases, and 6 bases stayed unmatched. CDR1 and CDR2 from the germline V gene are LNHDA and SQIVND (reference sequence). The CDR3 region is CASSIPLAGSNEQFF. The CDR3 DNA is TGTGCCAGTAGTATTCCGCTAGCGGGGAGCAATGAGCAGTTCTTC.

Concerning this clonotype: A single base separates this from a much larger clone, so it may be a read error. This chain links TRBV6-9 with TRBJ1-2, with a possible D match to TRBD1 (5 bases). There are 17 residues in the CDR3. Germline-derived CDR1 and CDR2 are MNHGY and SVAAGI. The CDR3 coding sequence is TGTGTCAGCAGTGCTTCGACAGCTCGAGGAATTAACTATGGCTACACCTTC. Its translation is CVSSASTARGINYGYTF.

This clonotype was observed at least ten times. The rearrangement uses TRBV9 and TRBJ1-6; D gene unclear. V lost 0 bases and J 3 bases, leaving 10 bases between the germline ends. In germline, CDR1 is SGDLS, CDR2 YYNGEE. This CDR3 is 16 amino acids long. Here the CDR3 reads CASSVEDGHYNSPLHF. The DNA of the CDR3 is TGTGCCAGCAGCGTAGAGGACGGCCACTATAATTCACCCCTCCACTTT.

V and J are TRBV29-1 and TRBJ1-2; D is uncertain. Germline V gives CDR1 SQVTM, CDR2 ANQGSEA. The CDR3 contains 12 residues. V was pared by 5 bases and J by 8 bases, with 15 bases between. The CDR3 DNA reads as TGCAGCGTTCTCCCCTCCGTGGCAGGCTACACCTTC. Translated: CSVLPSVAGYTF.

The chain employs TRBV20-1 and TRBJ2-1; 11 bases fit TRBD2. J gave up 6 bases and V 6 bases, and 10 bases lay outside the gene matches. Germline values: CDR1 DFQATT, CDR2 SNEGSKA (reference sequence). The length of the CDR3 is 15 residues. The CDR3 reads CSANIAGGPSNEQFF. CDR3 sequence (DNA): TGCAGTGCCAATATAGCGGGAGGGCCGTCCAATGAGCAGTTCTTC.

This clonotype was counted many times. This chain connects TRBV29-1 to TRBJ1-1; D uncertain. The ends were cut back, 8 bases at V and 3 bases at J, with 13 bases in the middle. The CDR3 contains 12 residues. Per germline, CDR1 SQVTM and CDR2 ANQGSEA. CDR3 sequence reads: CSSPNWDTEAFF. DNA of the CDR3: TGCAGCTCCCCCAATTGGGACACTGAAGCTTTCTTT.

This clonotype has at least ten counts. At one end, the junction sequence differs from germline, possibly due to a read error. The rearrangement links TRBV24-1 to TRBJ2-7; tentative D call: TRBD2 (7 bases). Germline assignment: CDR1 KGHDR and CDR2 SFDVKD. This CDR3 is 14 amino acids long. In nucleotides, the CDR3 is TGTGTCACCAGTGATCCGGGGGGCGGCGACGAGCAGTACTTC. Amino acids: CVTSDPGGGDEQYF.

This clonotype was detected ten times or more. V and J are TRBV18 and TRBJ2-5; 7 bases align to TRBD1. The CDR3 length is 13 residues. V dropped 4 bases and J dropped 3; count of bases not matched to a gene: 2. Germline V lookup: CDR1 KGHSH, CDR2 LQKENI. The CDR3 DNA sequence: TGTGCCAGCTCACGAGGGACAGAAGAGACCCAGTACTTC. Protein: CASSRGTEETQYF.

This clonotype was seen a handful of times. The chain has TRBV9 and TRBJ2-1; TRBD2 agrees at 10 bases. The germline V gene encodes CDR1 SGDLS and CDR2 YYNGEE. The V and J ends lost 0 bases and 6 bases, in that order; junction bases with no gene match: 3. The CDR3 sequence is 15 residues long. CDR3 in DNA: TGTGCCAGCAGCGTAGTAATAGCGGGGGGCAATGAGCAGTTCTTC. It encodes CASSVVIAGGNEQFF.